This T cell receptor beta chain was found in a study of PD-1 blockade in classical Hodgkin lymphoma (TCRdb year 2020). As for the study more broadly: Nivolumab dosing was 3 mg/kg intravenously every 2 weeks, continuing until either disease progression or unacceptable toxicity. To define a peripheral blood immune signature of response to PD-1 blockade in classical Hodgkin lymphoma, the study combined TCR beta sequencing with CyTOF. The paper as a whole reports these results and caveats: Among trial patients, those achieving complete response had baseline diversity similar to that of newly diagnosed patients, while diversity was significantly lower in partial responders and progressors. Only a single clinical trial cohort was studied, and what caused the repertoire differences, possibly disease activity or prior therapy, remained undefined. Baseline TCR diversity was reported to be lower in newly diagnosed patients than in healthy donors and to be lower still in relapsed/refractory patients. Lower diversity was observed in patients in whom nivolumab was started less than 1 year after ASCT, and these patients were excluded from later analyses so that confounding by immune reconstitution would be avoided. By C4D1, a significant rise was seen in CD4+ TCR diversity but not in CD8+ TCR diversity (p=0.0027 vs p=0.16), and the rise was most apparent among complete responders (p=0.02).

Genomic DNA was extracted with the Qiagen DNeasy kit from unsorted PBMCs and from negatively selected CD4+ and CD8+ fractions. TCR beta CDR3 regions were amplified by immunoSEQ multiplex PCR using primers annealing to V and J segments. Amplification bias was minimized using a synthetic immune receptor repertoire, and residual bias was removed computationally after sequencing. As for the original processing: Custom Python scripts were used to quantify repertoire diversity as the Shannon entropy index. Unsorted, CD4+ and CD8+ repertoires were analyzed separately, except for combined analyses in which CD4+ and CD8+ sequences were merged in silico. A clone was considered expanded if an increase in frequency of at least 2-fold after treatment relative to C1D1 was found, and a pseudocount of 0.5 was applied to clones undetected at baseline. Clones with 0 or 1 copy at C1D1 were classified as singleton clones, and clones with 2 or more copies were classified as non-singleton clones. Clones expanded in unsorted samples were annotated as CD4+, CD8+ or unknown by matching protein sequences in sorted samples from the same patient. Wilcoxon tests were applied to paired samples to test diversity changes from C1D1 to C4D1. TCRdb provides this immuneACCESS table in a form limited to in-frame rearrangements. Some clones are lacking; in checked studies, under half of them reflect an unresolved V gene, and why the rest are absent is not known. V, J and clone size derive from that table, while D and trimming were established from the DNA sequence. This sample gives about 30,000 clones in total; 85% to 90% of them show up just once. The ten largest clones capture roughly 0.48% of the sample.

A word on this clone: Its target antigen remains unknown. No base qualities exist here, and no much larger clone lies one base off it.

CDR1 and CDR2 (KGHSH, LQKENI) derive from the germline V gene. The CDR3 covers 14 residues, taking in both the cysteine and the phenylalanine. Kept here is only the CDR3 DNA, which spans 42 bases and is read in frame from base 1. V is pared back by 4 bases and J by 1 base, with 10 bases lying between the germline termini. The label giving this sample's time point can be read as: cycle 4 day 1 (C4D1), after five to seven weeks of nivolumab. Every trial patient had relapsed following autologous stem cell transplantation, and prior brentuximab vedotin exposure was what differed among cohorts A, B and C. A Miltenyi CD4+ T cell isolation kit was used for magnetic negative selection to purify CD4+ T cells from thawed PBMCs. The trial cohort included 45 to 65 patients with relapsed/refractory classical Hodgkin lymphoma, and each patient had a best overall response of complete response, partial response or progressive disease. Single-agent nivolumab was administered to trial patients in the multi-cohort phase II CheckMate 205 trial. An independent review committee assessed best overall response by applying the 2007 International Working Group response criteria. PBMCs from the trial were collected at three points: immediately before nivolumab initiation (C1D1), and during therapy at cycle 2 day 1 and cycle 4 day 1. Peripheral blood was collected in 8 mL Vacutainer Cell Preparation Tubes, from which PBMCs were isolated by centrifugation and then cryopreserved. Purified CD4+ and CD8+ fractions were prepared only for cases with an additional available PBMC sample. Magnetically labelled cells were depleted on LS columns in a quadroMACS separator, and the flow-through was collected as the purified fraction.

The TCR was taken from a human donor with classical Hodgkin lymphoma. The chain uses TRBV18 and TRBJ1-1, with TRBD1 tentatively as D gene (5 bases match). Material: CD4+ T cells from blood, obtained before the fourth cycle of nivolumab. The encoded CDR3 is CASSQQDQNTEAFF. The DNA sequence is as follows: TGTGCCAGCTCACAACAGGACCAGAACACTGAAGCTTTCTTT.